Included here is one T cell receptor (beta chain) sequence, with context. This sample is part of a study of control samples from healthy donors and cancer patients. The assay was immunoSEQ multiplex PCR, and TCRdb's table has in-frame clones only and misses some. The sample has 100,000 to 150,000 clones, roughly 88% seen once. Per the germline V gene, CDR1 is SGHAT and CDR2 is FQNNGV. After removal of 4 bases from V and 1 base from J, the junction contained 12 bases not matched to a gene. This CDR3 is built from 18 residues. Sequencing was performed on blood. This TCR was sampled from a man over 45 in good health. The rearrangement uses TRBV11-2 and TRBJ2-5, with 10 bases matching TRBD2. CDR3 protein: CASSSTPAGGIVQETQYF. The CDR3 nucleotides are TGTGCCAGCAGCTCCACGCCAGCGGGGGGGATAGTCCAAGAGACCCAGTACTTC.